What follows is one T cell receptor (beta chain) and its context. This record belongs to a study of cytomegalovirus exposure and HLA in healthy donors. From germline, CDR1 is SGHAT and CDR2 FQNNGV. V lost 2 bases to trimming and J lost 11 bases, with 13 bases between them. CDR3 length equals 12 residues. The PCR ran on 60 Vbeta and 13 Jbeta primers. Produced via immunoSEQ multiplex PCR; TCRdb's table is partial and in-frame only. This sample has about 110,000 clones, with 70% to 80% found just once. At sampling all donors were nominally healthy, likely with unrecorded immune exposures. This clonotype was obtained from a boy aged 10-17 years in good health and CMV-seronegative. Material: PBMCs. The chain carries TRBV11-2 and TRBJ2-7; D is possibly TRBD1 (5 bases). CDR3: CASSLLQGRKYF. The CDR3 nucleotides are TGTGCCAGCAGCTTACTCCAGGGCCGGAAGTACTTC. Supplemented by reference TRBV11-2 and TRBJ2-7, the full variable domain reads EAGVAQSPRYKIIEKRQSVAFWCNPISGHATLYWYQQILGQGPKLLIQFQNNGVVDDSQLPKDRFSAERLKGVDSTLKIQPAKLEDSAVYLCASSLLQGRKYFGPGTRLTVT.